This T cell receptor beta chain was sequenced for a study of T cell responses to AZD1222 COVID-19 vaccine (dated by TCRdb to the early 2020s). For the study in its entirety: TCR sequencing was performed for roughly 250 trial participants, of whom around 200 were given two doses of AZD1222 and approximately 25 were given two doses of MenACWY control vaccine. Trial participants were enrolled by age into 18-55, 56-69 and 70-plus year subgroups, with about 150, 28 and 57 TCR-sequenced participants respectively.

Results and caveats for the whole study, not just this receptor: After two AZD1222 doses, both the breadth and the depth of spike-specific TCRs were significantly higher than at day 0 and than in MenACWY recipients. Conclusions about previously exposed vaccinees are limited, since just five to seven AZD1222 recipients were seropositive for SARS-CoV-2 at baseline. Reportedly, almost half of the unique spike-specific TCRs recognized epitopes lying outside the regions that are mutated in the B.1.351 and B.1.1.7 variants. Because no samples from the day 14 peak response were available, repertoires could be characterized only after the peak T cell response. Most participants were white British and females outnumbered males, and the authors suggested that clonal diversity may have been underestimated. In the small 56-69-year group, the increase in depth fell short of significance, most likely because of low power. The vaccine-associated CD4 TCRs covered the entire spike protein, and the dominant responses fell in regions 160-218 and 743-854.

The CDR3 regions of human TCRbeta chains were analyzed by immunosequencing. From the authors' description of their analysis: TCRs in the repertoires were compared against a reference library of SARS-CoV-2-specific TCRs that had been generated with the MIRA antigen-specificity platform. Breadth was defined as the fraction of unique TCRs that were SARS-CoV-2-associated, and depth was defined as the fraction of total T cells that were SARS-CoV-2-associated. Using the MIRA data, every spike-specific TCR was mapped to the spike region that the TCR reacted to and assigned to either a CD4 or a CD8 class. Log10-transformed breadth and depth values were compared by one-way ANOVA with Sidak's multiple comparisons tests. What TCRdb holds here is the immuneACCESS table cut down to in-frame rearrangements. Part of the clones is not present; checked against another copy, under half of the missing clones reflect an unresolved V gene, and the others are unexplained. Clone size and the V and J calls come from that table; the DNA yielded D and trimming. The sample records 65,000 to 90,000 clones, 89% of which are singletons. The top ten clones comprise roughly a tenth of the sample.

According to the study, the label for this sample's time point signals: about 28 days (+/-7) after the second vaccine dose. AZD1222 recipients given second doses at about 4 weeks or at about 12 weeks were pooled, since spike-specific TCR depth and breadth were not found to differ between the two schedules. Vaccinee samples were obtained from the UK trials COV001 and COV002, which included a single-blind randomized controlled phase 2/3 trial of AZD1222 (ChAdOx1 nCoV-19) in healthy adults. For TCRbeta chain sequencing, PBMC samples were collected from trial participants at day 0 and at day 28 after the second dose. Taken from cysteine to phenylalanine, the CDR3 has 13 residues. Only the CDR3 DNA is retained, 39 bases long and in frame from the first base. V is cut by 5 bases and J by 4 bases, and the space between the germline ends is 12 bases. The CDR1 and CDR2 encoded by the germline V gene are MNHEY and SVGEGT.

The count of this clone is one. The clone's antigen remains unknown. No much larger clone is present one base from it, and per-base qualities are unavailable. The chain is encoded by TRBV6-2 or TRBV6-3 joined to TRBJ2-7, with the D assignment possibly TRBD1 or TRBD2, given 6 matching bases for each. The receptor was isolated from an adult who received the AZD1222 COVID-19 vaccine. The source material was peripheral blood, sampled 28 days after the second AZD1222 dose. The CDR3 region reads CASSDGGLYEQYF. The bases read TGTGCCAGCAGTGACGGGGGCCTATACGAGCAGTACTTC.